The next 2 T cell receptor beta chains were all read from a single sample in a study of blood T cell repertoires in COVID-19. Clones were sequenced by immunoSEQ multiplex PCR, and TCRdb holds only the in-frame ones, with some missing. Counted here are about 250,000 clones, around 86% occurring once; the ten biggest clones make up approximately 1.7%. The sequencing sample was made of PBMCs or T cells enriched from blood (not recorded which). Receptor source: a woman aged 45-65 years who had recovered from COVID-19.

The chain combines TRBV7-9 with TRBJ2-3; D gene ambiguous. The CDR3 sequence is 14 residues long. The germline CDR1 and CDR2 sequences are SEHNR and FQNEAQ (reference sequence). Between the trimmed V and J ends, which lost 1 base and 6 bases, there was a span of 11 bases. The CDR3 reads CASSLGSTRDTQYF. For the CDR3, the DNA is TGTGCCAGCAGCTTAGGGTCGACTCGGGATACGCAGTATTTT.

A word on this clone: The same CDR3 can be traced to other DNA sequences in this sample. V is TRBV10-3 and J is TRBJ1-2; 7 bases fit TRBD1. In germline, CDR1 is ENHRY, CDR2 SYGVKD. V trimming: 6 bases; J trimming: 3 bases; junction bases outside the gene matches: 1. The length of the CDR3 is 12 residues. CDR3 DNA sequence: TGTGCCATCAGCCAGGGGGACTATGGCTACACCTTC. This gives the protein CAISQGDYGYTF.